Below, one TCR beta chain is given with its context. Germline assignment: CDR1 WNHNN and CDR2 SYGVQD (reference sequence). V gave up 6 bases and J gave up 1 base, with 33 bases separating them. The CDR3 is made up of 21 amino acids. Authors' processing steps: How many nucleated cells were present was estimated from reference gene primer amplification. Some clones are missing from TCRdb's copy, which holds only in-frame ones; the method was immunoSEQ multiplex PCR. D and trimming come from the DNA, and the V and J calls and clone size come from that table. This repertoire shows a few hundred thousand clones, about 88% found once; its top ten account for approximately 13%. The sample originates from a study of blood T cell repertoires in COVID-19. For the study at large: Specimens from acute and convalescent COVID-19 originated in the United States, Italy and Spain. Sources were T cells, B-cell-depleted T cells, or PBMCs; the material itself was cDNA or gDNA.

V gene TRBV10-1 combines with J gene TRBJ1-1; D remains unclear. This clonotype originated in an older woman with acute or convalescent COVID-19. Specimen: peripheral blood. The CDR3 is CASRLVGRRRVMRNQNTEAFF. Written as DNA, the CDR3 is TGCGCCAGCAGACTAGTCGGGAGAAGGCGGGTAATGCGTAACCAGAACACTGAAGCTTTCTTT.